This T cell receptor beta chain was retrieved from a study of T cells in tuberculosis. Time point described: new active TB diagnosis, blood taken before or within 7 days of starting treatment. V was trimmed by 4 bases and J by 3 bases, leaving 13 bases between them. The CDR3 extends over 14 amino acids. CDR1 MNHEY and CDR2 SMNVEV come from the germline V gene (reference sequence). Libraries were prepared by immunoSEQ multiplex PCR; TCRdb keeps only in-frame clonotypes and omits some of them. The sample lists about 33,000 clones, just over 90% occurring once. The sample here was PBMCs, taken at tuberculosis diagnosis. This TCR came from an adult with tuberculosis. Some clones in this sample may be carry-over from other donors' samples. This chain links TRBV27 with TRBJ2-7, with D tentatively TRBD1 (6 bases). The CDR3, as DNA: TGTGCCAGCAGTTCATACAGGGATCACTACGAGCAGTACTTC. Translated: CASSSYRDHYEQYF.